Below, 24 T cell receptor beta chains from the same sample are listed, as sequenced in a study of regulatory T cells in long-lasting Graves disease listed by TCRdb under 2021. Receptors were amplified or captured by multiplex PCR. Reads for this sample came from an Illumina HiSeq 4000. TCR beta libraries were built with iRepertoire HTBI primers and Arm-PCR amplification of CDR3 regions. TCRdb trimmed public reads at Q25 via fastp, called clones via MiXCR and kept in-frame beta chains. Rows matching on CDR3 protein sequence are summarized as one entry with the most common DNA and genes. This sample comprises roughly 360,000 distinct CDR3 sequences, 12% of them detected only once. The ten largest make up around 18% of the sample. The sample's time point label, in plain terms: newly diagnosed GD, antithyroid drugs for less than 3 months. For both TCR sequencing and RNA sequencing, RNA was extracted from PBMCs in TRIzol.

The same specimen was also included in a second study, on T cells in Graves' hyperthyroidism and ophthalmopathy.

The sample consisted of peripheral blood mononuclear cells (PBMCs), taken at new diagnosis, from a patient treated with antithyroid drugs. These receptor sequences come from a young woman with Graves disease. Donor details come from another sample of the same person, matched by shared clones.

In its sample, this clonotype was seen many times. V is TRBV7-8 and J is TRBJ1-2; D unclear. The germline V and J ends were trimmed by 4 bases and 0 bases, with 15 bases remaining between them. Germline V CDR1 and CDR2: SGHVS, FQNEAQ. The CDR3 is 16 amino acids. DNA for the CDR3: TGTGCCAGCAGCTCGGGGAGGACCCCAGCTAACTATGGCTACACCTTC. It encodes CASSSGRTPANYGYTF.

Many counts were recorded for this clonotype. The chain carries TRBV28 and TRBJ2-5; 11 bases are shared with TRBD2. This CDR3 is built from 15 residues. The V gene end was trimmed by 6 bases and the J gene end by 5 bases; junction bases not matched to a gene: 8. Germline assignment: CDR1 MDHEN and CDR2 SYDVKM. Here the CDR3 DNA reads TGTGCCAGCAGCCGTAGCGGGAGGGCCAGCGAGACCCAGTACTTC. It specifies CASSRSGRASETQYF. Filled out from reference TRBV28 and TRBJ2-5, the complete variable domain reads DVKVTQSSRYLVKRTGEKVFLECVQDMDHENMFWYRQDPGLGLRLIYFSYDVKMKEKGDIPEGYSVSREKKERFSLILESASTNQTSMYLCASSRSGRASETQYFGPGTRLLVL.

This rearrangement joins TRBV7-9 to TRBJ1-1, with D maybe TRBD1 (5 bases). The germline gives CDR1 SEHNR, CDR2 FQNEAQ (reference sequence). The CDR3 sequence is 15 residues long. Trimming shortened V by 2 bases and J by 8 bases, and 18 bases separated the two germline ends. The CDR3 bases are TGTGCCAGCAGCTTAAGGGAGGGGAGGCCCCTGGAAGCTTTCTTT. This gives the protein CASSLREGRPLEAFF.

This clonotype was picked up many times. The J gene is TRBJ1-2, the V gene TRBV7-2; possible D gene TRBD1, 5 bases. From germline, CDR1 is SGHTA and CDR2 FQGNSA. CDR3 length: 14 residues. Trimming left V 3 bases short and J 2 bases short, with 10 bases between. In DNA form, the CDR3 reads TGTGCCAGCAGCTTGTTTACAGGAAACTATGGCTACACCTTC. Translating gives CASSLFTGNYGYTF.

Note on this clonotype: A much bigger clone sits one base away, suggesting this may be a read error. The chain recombines TRBV7-2 with TRBJ1-1; no clear D. The CDR3 has 13 amino acids. Germline V gives CDR1 SGHTA, CDR2 FQGNSA. CDR3 region: CASSLYANTEASF. The CDR3 DNA reads TGTGCCAGCAGCTTATACGCGAACACTGAAGCTTCCTTT.

Many counts were recorded for this clonotype. This rearrangement joins TRBV13 to TRBJ2-3, with D tentatively TRBD2 (5 bases). V lost 5 bases, J lost 6 bases, and 18 bases lay in between. Germline values: CDR1 PRHDT, CDR2 FYEKMQ (reference sequence). CDR3 size: 15 residues. The DNA of the CDR3 is TGTGCCAGCAGCCACGGGGAGTCAAAATGGGATACGCAGTATTTT. Translation: CASSHGESKWDTQYF.

At least ten counts were recorded for this clonotype. The germline gene is not matched at one end of the junction; a read error may be the cause. The chain carries TRBV28 and TRBJ1-1; no clear D. From germline, CDR1 is MDHEN and CDR2 SYDVKM. The CDR3 covers 15 residues. The CDR3 sequence: CASSFGGAPNSEAFF. CDR3 sequence (DNA): TGTGCCAGCAGTTTTGGCGGCGCTCCGAACTCTGAAGCTTTCTTT.

There are many counts of this clonotype. The CDR3 is CASTPGFSKNALALYNEQFF. The CDR3 DNA reads TGTGCCAGCACCCCCGGATTTTCTAAAAACGCACTAGCTCTCTACAATGAGCAGTTCTTC. The chain is built from TRBV7-2 and TRBJ2-1; a possible D gene is TRBD2 (6 bases). The CDR3 totals 20 residues. Germline assignment: CDR1 SGHTA and CDR2 FQGNSA. V lost 7 bases and J lost 3, with 31 bases in between.

This clonotype was found many times. The chain uses TRBV12-3 or TRBV12-4 and TRBJ2-6; D is perhaps TRBD1 (5 bases). Trimming cost V 6 bases and J 3 bases, with 18 bases left between them. The CDR3 totals 17 residues. The CDR3 reads CASRRQYPEIGANVLTF. The CDR3 bases are TGTGCCAGCAGGCGACAGTACCCTGAGATTGGGGCCAACGTCCTGACTTTC.

The chain has TRBV12-3 or TRBV12-4 and TRBJ1-5; the D gene is possibly TRBD1 (5 bases). There are 13 residues in the CDR3. V was trimmed by 7 bases and J by 5 bases, leaving 12 bases between them. The CDR3 region has the DNA TGTGCCAGCACCTGGACCAGGGATCAGCCCCAGCATTTT. Translating it yields CASTWTRDQPQHF.

This clonotype has a count of ten or more. CDR3 sequence reads: CASSHGTLGYEKLFF. CDR3 nucleotide sequence: TGTGCCAGCAGCCATGGGACCTTGGGGTATGAAAAACTGTTTTTT. This chain links TRBV3-1 with TRBJ1-4, with a possible D match to TRBD1 (5 bases). The ends were cut back, 3 bases at V and 6 bases at J, with 14 bases in the middle. Germline V gene lookup returns CDR1 LGHDT and CDR2 YNNKEL (reference sequence). CDR3 length equals 15 residues.

This clonotype was seen just once. V is TRBV14 and J is TRBJ2-1, with TRBD2 matching over 9 bases. The CDR3 runs to 16 residues. With V trimmed by 4 bases and J by 5 bases, 9 bases remained unmatched. Germline V gene sequence: CDR1 SGHDN, CDR2 FVKESK. Written as DNA, the CDR3 is TGTGCCAGCAGCCCGCAACTAGCGGGTGCCAACAATGAGCAGTTCTTC. Translation: CASSPQLAGANNEQFF. Full variable domain (missing parts from reference TRBV14 and TRBJ2-1): EAGVTQFPSHSVIEKGQTVTLRCDPISGHDNLYWYRRVMGKEIKFLLHFVKESKQDESGMPNNRFLAERTGGTYSTLKVQPAELEDSGVYFCASSPQLAGANNEQFFGPGTRLTVL.

The count of this clonotype is one. The rearrangement uses TRBV6-2 or TRBV6-3 and TRBJ1-2, with TRBD1 matching 7 bases. The CDR3 length is 18 residues. CDR1 and CDR2 (germline): MNHEY, SVGEGT. V lost 0 bases to trimming and J lost 14 bases; unmatched junction nucleotides: 24. Here the CDR3 DNA reads TGTGCCAGCAGTTACTCGATGACAGGGACCGCAGGGTCTATGGCTAGGACCTTC. Protein sequence: CASSYSMTGTAGSMARTF.

The rearrangement joins TRBV20-1 to TRBJ1-1; tentatively, D is TRBD1 (5 bases). Germline V gene data show CDR1 as DFQATT and CDR2 as SNEGSKA (reference sequence). V was pared by 5 bases and J by 5 bases, with 15 bases between. The CDR3 contains 13 residues. The CDR3 loop reads CSALNYQGTEAFF. The DNA of the CDR3 is TGCAGTGCTCTTAATTACCAGGGAACTGAAGCTTTCTTT.

This clonotype was found many times. J is TRBJ1-6 and V is TRBV28; 7 positions agree with TRBD1. This CDR3 spans 15 amino acids. V shed 7 bases and J 9 bases; nucleotides not matched to a gene: 12. CDR1 MDHEN and CDR2 SYDVKM come from the germline V gene. CDR3 in amino acids: CASIPGTVYASPLHF. The CDR3 nucleotides read TGTGCCAGCATCCCAGGGACAGTTTACGCTTCACCCCTCCACTTT.

This clonotype was seen a handful of times. This chain uses TRBV14 with TRBJ2-1; D is perhaps TRBD2 (5 bases). From germline, CDR1 is SGHDN and CDR2 FVKESK. V was cut by 4 bases and J by 0 bases, with 25 bases left in between. The CDR3 has 20 amino acids. Written as DNA, the CDR3 is TGTGCCAGCAGCCCCCGCTGGAGGCCCCTCCCTAACAGCTCCTACAATGAGCAGTTCTTC. Amino acid sequence: CASSPRWRPLPNSSYNEQFF.

In DNA, the CDR3 is TGCGCCAGCAGCTTGGTCGGGTACGAGACCCAGTACTTC. Protein product: CASSLVGYETQYF. The V and J genes are TRBV5-1 and TRBJ2-5; D remains unclear. The CDR3 is made up of 13 amino acids. With 0 bases removed from V and 5 bases from J, the gap between germline ends came to 8 bases. Germline CDR1 is SGHRS and CDR2 is YFSETQ.

In this sample, this clonotype turned up many times. The CDR3 loop reads CAIRATENTEAFF. The CDR3 region has the DNA TGTGCCATCAGGGCGACAGAGAACACTGAAGCTTTCTTT. The gene calls are TRBV10-3 and TRBJ1-1; a possible D gene is TRBD1 (5 bases). V was cut by 6 bases and J by 1 base, with 9 bases left in between. Per germline, CDR1 ENHRY and CDR2 SYGVKD. This CDR3 comprises 13 residues.

V and J are TRBV20-1 and TRBJ2-1, with a weak D call TRBD2 (6 bases). Germline V gene sequence: CDR1 DFQATT, CDR2 SNEGSKA (reference sequence). V shed 0 bases and J shed 5 bases, with 17 bases lying between them. The CDR3 consists of 16 residues. CDR3 sequence (DNA): TGCAGTGCTAGAGAATTGGTGGTAGCGGAACACAATGAGCAGTTCTTC. This codes for CSARELVVAEHNEQFF.

V and J are TRBV6-2 or TRBV6-3 and TRBJ1-5; a weak D match, TRBD1 (6 bases). The CDR3 runs to 15 residues. Trimming removed 7 bases at V and 8 bases at J, with 21 bases between. From germline, CDR1 is MNHEY and CDR2 SVGEGT. In DNA form, the CDR3 reads TGTGCCAGCATCGTTTCCCCTACAGGGATTGAGCCCCAGCATTTT. It translates to CASIVSPTGIEPQHF.

CDR3 coding DNA: TGCAGTGCTAGGGCCGTTCGGCGGGAGGCAAACAATGAGCAGTTCTTC. Protein: CSARAVRREANNEQFF. The chain employs TRBV20-1 and TRBJ2-1; the match to TRBD2 covers 8 bases. V trimming: 3 bases; J trimming: 5 bases; junction bases outside the gene matches: 12. The germline CDR1 and CDR2 sequences are DFQATT and SNEGSKA (reference sequence). The CDR3 consists of 16 residues.

This chain uses TRBV7-6 with TRBJ2-7; the D gene is possibly TRBD1 (6 bases). Trimming left V 4 bases short and J 1 base short, with 8 bases between. The CDR3 sequence is 13 residues long. CDR1 SGHVS and CDR2 FNYEAQ come from the germline V gene. CDR3 nucleotides: TGTGCCAGCAGCTCAGGGGTTTCCTACGAGCAGTACTTC. Residues: CASSSGVSYEQYF.

With respect to this clonotype: A read error may explain this, as a much larger clone is one base away. This chain links TRBV6-2 or TRBV6-3 with TRBJ2-4; possibly TRBD2 for D (6 bases). V was trimmed by 5 bases and J by 0 bases, leaving 14 bases between them. Germline V gene data show CDR1 as MNHEY and CDR2 as SVGEGT. This CDR3 spans 16 amino acids. CDR3 coding DNA: TGTGCCAGCAGTGGAGGGGAACTACTAGCCAAAAACATTCAGTACTTC. This translates into CASSGGELLAKNIQYF.

This clonotype was seen many times. The CDR3 loop is CASSVFGNTEAFF. CDR3 DNA sequence: TGTGCCAGCAGTGTGTTCGGGAACACTGAAGCTTTCTTT. The rearrangement links TRBV6-1 to TRBJ1-1; D is unresolved. The V gene lost 4 bases and the J gene lost 1 base, with 7 bases spanning the gap. The CDR3 runs to 13 residues. Germline-derived CDR1 and CDR2 are MNHNS and SASEGT.